The clone carrying this TCR beta chain has just one count. The antigen is unknown. The record originates from a study of CD8+ T cells in alopecia areata. Study-wide context: Oral tofacitinib (5 to 10 mg twice daily) was administered to treated patients. Severity of treated patients was scored by affected scalp percentage.

Specified treatment: oral pan-JAK inhibitor, 5-10 mg twice daily. RNA extraction was followed by reverse transcription into cDNA, which acted as the sequencing template. Sequenced by immunoSEQ multiplex PCR; TCRdb stores in-frame clones only, minus some. The repertoire has approximately 130,000 clones, approximately 60% of them found once; the top ten carry around 5.7%. Study-wide results and limits: Scalp clonality dropped significantly under tofacitinib, as did expanded CD8+ top-100 clones.

Trimming took 0 bases from V and 4 from J, leaving 13 bases between them. This CDR3 spans 15 amino acids. Germline CDR1 is SGHRS and CDR2 is YFSETQ. The clonotype comes from a human donor with alopecia areata. The gene calls are TRBV5-1 and TRBJ1-1; possible D gene TRBD1, 5 bases. The material was CD4+ T cells sorted from blood, obtained at week 4, from a patient treated with tofacitinib. The CDR3 reads CASSLDGAEGTEAFF. DNA of the CDR3: TGCGCCAGCAGCTTGGATGGGGCAGAGGGCACTGAAGCTTTCTTT.